Each of the 20 T cell receptor beta chains below was sequenced from the same sample in a study of STAT5B mutations in CD4+ large granular lymphocyte leukemia. Clones were read by immunoSEQ multiplex PCR, and TCRdb kept only the in-frame ones, dropping some. The profile shows 30,000 or so clones, about four fifths of them singletons. The sample was CD4+ T cells from blood buffy coats. The source is a human donor in good health.

The chain links TRBV29-1 to TRBJ2-5, with D uncertain. This CDR3 is 11 amino acids long. In germline, CDR1 is SQVTM, CDR2 ANQGSEA. Deletions cut 6 bases from V and 4 bases from J, with 9 bases between. CDR3 sequence reads: CSVRLGETQYF. DNA for the CDR3: TGCAGCGTACGACTCGGAGAGACCCAGTACTTC.

The chain combines TRBV20-1 with TRBJ2-5, with 9 bases identical to TRBD1. The end of the DNA aligns better with TRBJ2-7, so the J call may be wrong. The CDR3 has 11 amino acids. CDR1 and CDR2 (germline): DFQATT, SNEGSKA (reference sequence). The CDR3 loop reads CSWDRENEQYF. Written as DNA, the CDR3 is TGCAGTTGGGACAGGGAGAACGAGCAGTACTTC.

This clone was seen a single time. The CDR3 sequence: CASGLPSGARDEQFF. The CDR3 nucleotides are TGTGCTAGTGGTTTGCCTAGCGGGGCTAGGGATGAGCAGTTCTTC. This chain links TRBV12-5 with TRBJ2-1; 9 bases line up with TRBD2. V gave up 2 bases and J gave up 8 bases; unmatched junction bases: 7. There are 15 residues in the CDR3. In germline, CDR1 is LGHNT, CDR2 FRNRAP.

This clone was counted once. The chain carries TRBV6-6 and TRBJ1-1; 7 positions match TRBD1. The junction had 11 bases not matched to a gene; V was cut back by 8 bases and J by 2 bases. The V gene's germline CDR1 is MNHNY and CDR2 SVGAGI (reference sequence). The CDR3 extends over 15 amino acids. The chain's CDR3 is CASGRQGGGNTEAFF. The CDR3 bases are TGTGCCAGCGGAAGGCAAGGGGGCGGAAACACTGAAGCTTTCTTT.

The rearrangement joins TRBV11-2 to TRBJ1-2; D might be TRBD1 (5 bases). V was pared by 3 bases and J by 2 bases, with 7 bases between. Germline assignment: CDR1 SGHAT and CDR2 FQNNGV. This CDR3 has 13 amino acids. CDR3 residues: CASSLGTNYGYTF. In DNA form, the CDR3 reads TGTGCCAGCAGCTTGGGGACCAACTATGGCTACACCTTC.

The sample holds a few counts of this clone. The chain uses TRBV6-6 and TRBJ2-7; TRBD1 matches 7 bases. Trimming cost V 5 bases and J 4 bases; bases outside gene matches: 14. Germline CDR1 and CDR2: MNHNY and SVGAGI (reference sequence). This CDR3 has 16 amino acids. The CDR3 reads CASSNPTTGWRYEQYF. The CDR3 DNA sequence: TGTGCCAGCAGTAACCCGACGACAGGGTGGAGATACGAGCAGTACTTC.

This clone was counted only a few times. The rearrangement links TRBV5-1 to TRBJ2-7, with 7 nucleotides matching TRBD1. The V gene's germline CDR1 is SGHRS and CDR2 YFSETQ. This CDR3 has 14 residues. V was clipped by 4 bases and J by 0 bases; unmatched bases: 4. The CDR3 sequence: CASSIQGSSYEQYF. The CDR3 DNA follows: TGCGCCAGCAGCATACAGGGGAGCTCCTACGAGCAGTACTTC. Looking up the rest from reference TRBV5-1 and TRBJ2-7 gives the full variable domain: KAGVTQTPRYLIKTRGQQVTLSCSPISGHRSVSWYQQTPGQGLQFLFEYFSETQRNKGNFPGRFSGRQFSNSRSEMNVSTLELGDSALYLCASSIQGSSYEQYFGPGTRLTVT.

J is TRBJ2-7 and V is TRBV27, with D perhaps matching TRBD1 or TRBD2 (5 bases each). Germline loops: CDR1 MNHEY, CDR2 SMNVEV (reference sequence). V dropped 5 bases and J dropped 5 bases, with 19 bases sitting between them. This CDR3 comprises 15 residues. The CDR3 region has the DNA TGTGCCAGCAGTATCGGAGGAAGGGGAAGGAACGAGCAGTACTTC. Residues: CASSIGGRGRNEQYF.

The genes are TRBV19 and TRBJ1-1; no reliable D call. Between the trimmed V and J ends, which lost 6 bases and 5 bases, there was a span of 10 bases. The CDR3 is made up of 12 amino acids. Germline V gene data show CDR1 as LNHDA and CDR2 as SQIVND (reference sequence). Written as DNA, the CDR3 is TGTGCCAGTAGCTTTAAGGGAACTGAAGCTTTCTTT. Translation: CASSFKGTEAFF. The complete variable domain, with remaining parts taken from reference TRBV19 and TRBJ1-1, reads DGGITQSPKYLFRKEGQNVTLSCEQNLNHDAMYWYRQDPGQGLRLIYYSQIVNDFQKGDIAEGYSVSREKKESFPLTVTSAQKNPTAFYLCASSFKGTEAFFGQGTRLTVV.

The V gene is TRBV30, the J gene TRBJ2-7; D may be TRBD1 (5 bases). Trimming took 3 bases from V and 0 from J, leaving 12 bases between them. The CDR3 extends over 14 amino acids. CDR1 is GTSNPN, CDR2 SVGIG, per germline (reference sequence). The CDR3 reads CAWSRTGISYEQYF. CDR3 nucleotides: TGTGCCTGGAGCCGAACAGGAATCTCCTACGAGCAGTACTTC.

This clone was seen just once. V gene TRBV7-2 combines with J gene TRBJ2-1; 8 positions match TRBD2. CDR3 length: 18 residues. Trimming at V came to 6 bases and at J to 6 bases, leaving 19 bases not matched to a gene. Looked up from germline, CDR1 is SGHTA and CDR2 is FQGNSA. As DNA, the CDR3 is TGTGCCAGCAGTTCTTTGGTGCTGGACGGGAGGGCCCCCAATGAGCAGTTCTTC. Its protein is CASSSLVLDGRAPNEQFF.

The chain links TRBV5-6 to TRBJ2-1; D is possibly TRBD1 (6 bases). Trimming stripped 0 bases from V and 11 bases from J, with 15 bases between. Looked up from germline, CDR1 is SGHDT and CDR2 is YYEEEE. The length of the CDR3 is 14 residues. CDR3 coding DNA: TGTGCCAGCAGCTTGGGTCAGGGGAATAATAAGCAGTTCTTC. Amino acids: CASSLGQGNNKQFF. Looking up the rest from reference TRBV5-6 and TRBJ2-1 gives the full variable domain: DAGVTQSPTHLIKTRGQQVTLRCSPKSGHDTVSWYQQALGQGPQFIFQYYEEEERQRGNFPDRFSGHQFPNYSSELNVNALLLGDSALYLCASSLGQGNNKQFFGPGTRLTVL.

This chain joins TRBV9 and TRBJ2-1; 11 nucleotides match TRBD1. Germline CDR1 and CDR2: SGDLS and YYNGEE. V dropped 3 bases and J dropped 4; count of bases not matched to a gene: 9. The CDR3 consists of 17 residues. DNA of the CDR3: TGTGCCAGCAGCGCCCGGGACAGGGGGGCGATATACAATGAGCAGTTCTTC. Its translation is CASSARDRGAIYNEQFF.

The gene calls are TRBV5-1 and TRBJ1-2; TRBD1 might be the D (6 bases). Germline CDR1 SGHRS, CDR2 YFSETQ. The CDR3 covers 13 residues. V was clipped by 6 bases and J by 2 bases, with 11 bases between them. For the CDR3, the DNA is TGCGCCAGCAACTCCGGGACAAACTATGGCTACACCTTC. It translates to CASNSGTNYGYTF. Together with reference TRBV5-1 and TRBJ1-2, the CDR3 gives the full variable domain: KAGVTQTPRYLIKTRGQQVTLSCSPISGHRSVSWYQQTPGQGLQFLFEYFSETQRNKGNFPGRFSGRQFSNSRSEMNVSTLELGDSALYLCASNSGTNYGYTFGSGTRLTVV.

In DNA, the CDR3 is TGCGCCAGCAGCCAAGTAGCGGGAGGGCCGGGGGAGCAGTTCTTC. Translating gives CASSQVAGGPGEQFF. The genes are TRBV4-3 and TRBJ2-1, with 11 positions matching TRBD2. Germline loops: CDR1 LGHNA, CDR2 YSLEER. The V gene end was trimmed by 1 base and the J gene end by 10 bases; junction bases not matched to a gene: 6. The CDR3 has 15 amino acids.

The rearrangement links TRBV5-1 to TRBJ1-5; a weak D match, TRBD1 (5 bases). Trimming left V 2 bases short and J 5 bases short, with 11 bases between. Germline CDR1 SGHRS, CDR2 YFSETQ. There are 14 residues in the CDR3. CDR3 sequence (DNA): TGCGCCAGCAGCTTCCAGGGTGGAGATCAGCCCCAGCATTTT. Translation: CASSFQGGDQPQHF.

The chain carries TRBV19 and TRBJ1-1; D is possibly TRBD1 (5 bases). The CDR3 loop spans 15 amino acids. Germline V gives CDR1 LNHDA, CDR2 SQIVND (reference sequence). V lost 10 bases, J lost 7 bases, and 25 bases lay in between. The CDR3, as DNA: TGTGCCACCGTAAGGCCAGGGAGTAGGATCAGTGAAGCTTTCTTT. Translating gives CATVRPGSRISEAFF.

The chain couples TRBV29-1 to TRBJ2-5; 7 bases are a match to TRBD1. V lost 6 bases to trimming and J lost 2 bases; unmatched junction nucleotides: 6. Germline V CDR1 and CDR2: SQVTM, ANQGSEA. The CDR3 runs 13 residues. CDR3 amino acids: CSVSTGLQETQYF. The CDR3 DNA follows: TGCAGCGTATCGACAGGGCTACAAGAGACCCAGTACTTC.

V gene TRBV2 combines with J gene TRBJ2-3; D possibly uses TRBD1 or TRBD2 (5 bases each). This CDR3 spans 14 amino acids. CDR1 SNHLY and CDR2 FYNNEI come from the germline V gene. Between the trimmed V and J ends, which lost 2 bases and 7 bases, there was a span of 13 bases. CDR3: CASSETGPRNTQYF. CDR3 DNA sequence: TGTGCCAGCAGTGAAACGGGACCTAGAAATACGCAGTATTTT.

The chain links TRBV29-1 to TRBJ2-1, with 11 nucleotides matching TRBD2. Germline trimming cut 5 bases from V and 11 bases from J; bases unmatched to any gene: 11. Germline V lookup: CDR1 SQVTM, CDR2 ANQGSEA. The CDR3 consists of 14 residues. CDR3 protein: CSVSLTSGSTQQFF. The CDR3 DNA sequence: TGCAGCGTTTCGTTAACTAGCGGGAGTACCCAGCAGTTCTTC.